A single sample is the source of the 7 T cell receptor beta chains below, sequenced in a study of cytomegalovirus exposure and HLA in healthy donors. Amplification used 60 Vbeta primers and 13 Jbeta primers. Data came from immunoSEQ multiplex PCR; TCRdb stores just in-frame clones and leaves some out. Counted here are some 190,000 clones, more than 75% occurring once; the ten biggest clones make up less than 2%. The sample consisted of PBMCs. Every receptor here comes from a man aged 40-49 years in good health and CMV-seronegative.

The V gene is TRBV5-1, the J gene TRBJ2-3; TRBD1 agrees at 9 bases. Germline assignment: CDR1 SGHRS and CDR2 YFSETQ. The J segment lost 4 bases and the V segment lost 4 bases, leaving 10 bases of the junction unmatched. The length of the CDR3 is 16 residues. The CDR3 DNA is TGCGCCAGCAGCGGTACCGGGACAGGGTTAGCAGATACGCAGTATTTT. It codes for CASSGTGTGLADTQYF.

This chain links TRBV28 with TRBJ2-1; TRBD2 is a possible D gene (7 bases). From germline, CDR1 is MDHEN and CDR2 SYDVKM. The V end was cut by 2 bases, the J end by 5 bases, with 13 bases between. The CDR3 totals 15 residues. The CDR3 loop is CASSLGGAEHNEQFF. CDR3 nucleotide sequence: TGTGCCAGCAGTTTAGGGGGGGCGGAACACAATGAGCAGTTCTTC.

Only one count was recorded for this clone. CDR3 nucleotides: TGCGCCAGCAGCCTGACAGGGGACCCGCAAGGTGGCTACACCTTC. The encoded protein is CASSLTGDPQGGYTF. The J gene is TRBJ1-2, the V gene TRBV4-1; TRBD1 agrees at 8 bases. This CDR3 comprises 15 residues. V shed 4 bases and J 7 bases; nucleotides not matched to a gene: 11. From germline, CDR1 is MGHRA and CDR2 YSYEKL.

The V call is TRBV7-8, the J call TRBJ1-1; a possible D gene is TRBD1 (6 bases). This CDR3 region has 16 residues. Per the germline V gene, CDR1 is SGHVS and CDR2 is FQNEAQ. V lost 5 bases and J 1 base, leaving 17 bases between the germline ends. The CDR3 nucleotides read TGTGCCAGCAGCCCGAGGTTGGGGGCGGGGAACACTGAAGCTTTCTTT. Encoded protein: CASSPRLGAGNTEAFF.

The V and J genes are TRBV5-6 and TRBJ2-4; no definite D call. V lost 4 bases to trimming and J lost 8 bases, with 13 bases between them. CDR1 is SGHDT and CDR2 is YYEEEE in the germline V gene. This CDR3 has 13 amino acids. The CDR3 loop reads CASSANAVDIQYF. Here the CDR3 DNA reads TGTGCCAGCAGCGCAAACGCGGTGGACATTCAGTACTTC. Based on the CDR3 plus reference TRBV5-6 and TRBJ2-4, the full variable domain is DAGVTQSPTHLIKTRGQQVTLRCSPKSGHDTVSWYQQALGQGPQFIFQYYEEEERQRGNFPDRFSGHQFPNYSSELNVNALLLGDSALYLCASSANAVDIQYFGAGTRLSVL.

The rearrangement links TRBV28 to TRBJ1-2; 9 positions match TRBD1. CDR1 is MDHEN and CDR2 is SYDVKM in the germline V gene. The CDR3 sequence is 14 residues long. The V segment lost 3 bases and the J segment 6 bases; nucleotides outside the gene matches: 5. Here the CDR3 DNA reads TGTGCCAGCAGTTTTGGACAGGGGTTCAATGGCTACACCTTC. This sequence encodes CASSFGQGFNGYTF.

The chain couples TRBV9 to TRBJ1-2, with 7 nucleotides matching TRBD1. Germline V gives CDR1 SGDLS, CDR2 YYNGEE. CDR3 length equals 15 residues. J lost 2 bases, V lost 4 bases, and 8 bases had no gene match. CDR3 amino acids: CASSPRDSINYGYTF. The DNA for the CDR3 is TGTGCCAGCAGCCCACGGGACAGTATCAACTATGGCTACACCTTC.